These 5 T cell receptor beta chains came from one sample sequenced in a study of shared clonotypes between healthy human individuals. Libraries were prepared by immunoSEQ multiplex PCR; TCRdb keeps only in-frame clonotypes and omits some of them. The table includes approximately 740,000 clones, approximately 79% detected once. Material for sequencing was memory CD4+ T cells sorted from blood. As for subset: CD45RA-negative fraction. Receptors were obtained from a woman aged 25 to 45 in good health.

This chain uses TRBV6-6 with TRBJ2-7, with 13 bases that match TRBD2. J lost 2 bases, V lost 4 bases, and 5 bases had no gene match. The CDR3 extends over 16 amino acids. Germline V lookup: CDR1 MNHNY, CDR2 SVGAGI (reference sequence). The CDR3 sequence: CASSSTLAGGPYEQYF. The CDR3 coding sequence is TGTGCCAGCAGTTCGACACTAGCGGGAGGGCCCTACGAGCAGTACTTC.

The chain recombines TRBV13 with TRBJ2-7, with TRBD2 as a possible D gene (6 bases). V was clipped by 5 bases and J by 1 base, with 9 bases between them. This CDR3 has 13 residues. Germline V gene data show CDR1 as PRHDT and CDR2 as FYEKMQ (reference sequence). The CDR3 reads CASSPTSSYEQYF. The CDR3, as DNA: TGTGCCAGCAGCCCGACTAGTTCCTACGAGCAGTACTTC.

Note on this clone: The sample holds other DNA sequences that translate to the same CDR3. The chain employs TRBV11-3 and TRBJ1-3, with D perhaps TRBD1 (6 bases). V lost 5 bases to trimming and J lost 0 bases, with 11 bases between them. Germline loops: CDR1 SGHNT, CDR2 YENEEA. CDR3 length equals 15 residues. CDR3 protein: CASSLGTHSGNTIYF. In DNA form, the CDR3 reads TGTGCCAGCAGCCTAGGGACACACTCTGGAAACACCATATATTTT. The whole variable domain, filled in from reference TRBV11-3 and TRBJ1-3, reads EAGVVQSPRYKIIEKKQPVAFWCNPISGHNTLYWYLQNLGQGPELLIRYENEEAVDDSQLPKDRFSAERLKGVDSTLKIQPAELGDSAVYLCASSLGTHSGNTIYFGEGSWLTVV.

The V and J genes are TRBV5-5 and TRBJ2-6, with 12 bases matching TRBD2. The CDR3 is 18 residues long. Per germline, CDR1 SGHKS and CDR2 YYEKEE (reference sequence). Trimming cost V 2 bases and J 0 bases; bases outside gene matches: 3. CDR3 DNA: TGTGCCAGCAGCTTCCTAGCGGGAGGGAACTCTGGGGCCAACGTCCTGACTTTC. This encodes CASSFLAGGNSGANVLTF.

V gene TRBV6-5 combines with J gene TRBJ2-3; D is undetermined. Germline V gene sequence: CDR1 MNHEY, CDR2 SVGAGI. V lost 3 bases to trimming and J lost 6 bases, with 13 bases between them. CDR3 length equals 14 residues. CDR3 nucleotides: TGTGCCAGCAGTTATCGGATAGGAGCGGATACGCAGTATTTT. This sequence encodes CASSYRIGADTQYF.